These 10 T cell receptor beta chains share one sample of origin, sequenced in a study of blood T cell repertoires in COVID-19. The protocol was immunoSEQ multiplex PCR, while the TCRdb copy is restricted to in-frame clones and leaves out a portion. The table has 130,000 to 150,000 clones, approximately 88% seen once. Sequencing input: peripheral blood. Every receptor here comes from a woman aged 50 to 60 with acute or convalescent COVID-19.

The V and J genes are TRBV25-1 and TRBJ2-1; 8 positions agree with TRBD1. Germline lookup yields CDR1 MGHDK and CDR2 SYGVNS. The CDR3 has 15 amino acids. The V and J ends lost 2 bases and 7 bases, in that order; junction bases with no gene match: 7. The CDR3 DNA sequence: TGTGCCAGCAGTGAAAGAACAGGGGGACCTAATGAGCAGTTCTTC. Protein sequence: CASSERTGGPNEQFF.

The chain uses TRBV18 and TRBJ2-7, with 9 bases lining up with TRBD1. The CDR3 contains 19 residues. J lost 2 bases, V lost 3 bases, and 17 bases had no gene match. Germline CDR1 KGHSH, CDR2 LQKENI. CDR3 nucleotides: TGTGCCAGCTCACCCGGAAGTGGTTCTGGGACAGGGCTCACCTACGAGCAGTACTTC. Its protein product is CASSPGSGSGTGLTYEQYF.

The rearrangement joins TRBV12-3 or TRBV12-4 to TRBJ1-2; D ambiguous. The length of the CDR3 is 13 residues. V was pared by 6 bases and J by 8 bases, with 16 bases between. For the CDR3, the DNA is TGTGCCAGCAGAAAGACAAGGTCAGGAGGCTACACCTTC. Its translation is CASRKTRSGGYTF.

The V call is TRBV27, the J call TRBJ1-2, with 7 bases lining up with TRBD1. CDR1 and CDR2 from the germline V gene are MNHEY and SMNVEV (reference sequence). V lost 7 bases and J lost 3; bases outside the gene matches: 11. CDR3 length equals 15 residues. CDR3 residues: CASIGYRGTDYGYTF. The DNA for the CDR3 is TGTGCCAGCATCGGCTACAGGGGTACTGACTATGGCTACACCTTC.

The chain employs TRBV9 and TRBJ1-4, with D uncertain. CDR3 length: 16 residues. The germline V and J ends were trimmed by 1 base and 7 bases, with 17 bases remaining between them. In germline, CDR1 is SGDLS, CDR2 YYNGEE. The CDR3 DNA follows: TGTGCCAGCAGCGTATTGGGAGGTGGGTACGGTGAAAAACTGTTTTTT. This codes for CASSVLGGGYGEKLFF.

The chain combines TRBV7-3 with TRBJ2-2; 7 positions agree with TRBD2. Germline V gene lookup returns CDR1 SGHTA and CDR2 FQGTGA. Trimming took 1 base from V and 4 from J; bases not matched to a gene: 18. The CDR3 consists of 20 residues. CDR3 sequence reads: CASSLKGLAEELGGTGELFF. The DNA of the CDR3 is TGTGCCAGCAGCTTAAAAGGGCTAGCGGAAGAACTAGGCGGCACCGGGGAGCTGTTTTTT.

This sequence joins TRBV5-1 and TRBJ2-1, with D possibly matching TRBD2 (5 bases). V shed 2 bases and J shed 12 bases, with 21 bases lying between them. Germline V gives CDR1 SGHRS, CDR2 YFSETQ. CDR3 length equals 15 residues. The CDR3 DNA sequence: TGCGCCAGCAGCTTTACGTCTAGCCCTCCCCTGGGGCAGTTCTTC. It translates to CASSFTSSPPLGQFF. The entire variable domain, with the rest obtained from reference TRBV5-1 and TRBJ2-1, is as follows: KAGVTQTPRYLIKTRGQQVTLSCSPISGHRSVSWYQQTPGQGLQFLFEYFSETQRNKGNFPGRFSGRQFSNSRSEMNVSTLELGDSALYLCASSFTSSPPLGQFFGPGTRLTVL.

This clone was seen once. CDR3 in DNA: TGTGCCAGCTCACCGAAACTGACAGGGGGTACCAATGAGCAGTTCTTC. Protein product: CASSPKLTGGTNEQFF. The chain combines TRBV18 with TRBJ2-1; 9 bases align to TRBD1. Unmatched junction bases numbered 9, after V lost 3 bases and J lost 6 bases. CDR1 is KGHSH, CDR2 LQKENI, per germline. The CDR3 has 16 residues.

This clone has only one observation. The CDR3 nucleotides are TGTGCCAGTAGTCGGTCGGGACAGGGGGCTCCGCACTACACCTTC. It yields the protein CASSRSGQGAPHYTF. The J gene is TRBJ1-2, the V gene TRBV19; TRBD1 matches 12 bases. Unmatched junction bases numbered 11, after V lost 5 bases and J lost 10 bases. Germline CDR1 is LNHDA and CDR2 is SQIVND (reference sequence). The CDR3 length is 15 residues.

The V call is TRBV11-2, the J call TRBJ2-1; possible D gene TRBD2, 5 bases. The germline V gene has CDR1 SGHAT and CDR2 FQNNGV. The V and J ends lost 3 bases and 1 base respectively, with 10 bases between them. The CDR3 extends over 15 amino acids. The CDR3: CASSFSGTSYNEQFF. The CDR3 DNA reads TGTGCCAGCAGCTTCTCGGGAACATCCTACAATGAGCAGTTCTTC. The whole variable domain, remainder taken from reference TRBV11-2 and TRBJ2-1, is EAGVAQSPRYKIIEKRQSVAFWCNPISGHATLYWYQQILGQGPKLLIQFQNNGVVDDSQLPKDRFSAERLKGVDSTLKIQPAKLEDSAVYLCASSFSGTSYNEQFFGPGTRLTVL.